What follows is one T cell receptor (beta chain) and its context. This sample was taken from a study of cytomegalovirus exposure and HLA in healthy donors. The PCR ran on 60 Vbeta and 13 Jbeta primers. Some clones are missing from TCRdb's copy, which holds only in-frame ones; the method was immunoSEQ multiplex PCR. Altogether approximately 150,000 clones are present, 77% being singletons, with the ten largest covering approximately 1.3%. CDR3 length: 16 residues. Germline loops: CDR1 SGHTA, CDR2 FQGNSA. V was shortened by 5 bases and J by 1 base, with 15 bases between the two germline ends. The TCR comes from a woman aged 25-40 years in good health and CMV-seropositive. The sample was PBMCs. The chain couples TRBV7-2 to TRBJ1-5; no definite D call. CDR3 nucleotides: TGTGCCAGCAGCACAGACGCCCTCCTAAGCAATCAGCCCCAGCATTTT. Translation gives CASSTDALLSNQPQHF.